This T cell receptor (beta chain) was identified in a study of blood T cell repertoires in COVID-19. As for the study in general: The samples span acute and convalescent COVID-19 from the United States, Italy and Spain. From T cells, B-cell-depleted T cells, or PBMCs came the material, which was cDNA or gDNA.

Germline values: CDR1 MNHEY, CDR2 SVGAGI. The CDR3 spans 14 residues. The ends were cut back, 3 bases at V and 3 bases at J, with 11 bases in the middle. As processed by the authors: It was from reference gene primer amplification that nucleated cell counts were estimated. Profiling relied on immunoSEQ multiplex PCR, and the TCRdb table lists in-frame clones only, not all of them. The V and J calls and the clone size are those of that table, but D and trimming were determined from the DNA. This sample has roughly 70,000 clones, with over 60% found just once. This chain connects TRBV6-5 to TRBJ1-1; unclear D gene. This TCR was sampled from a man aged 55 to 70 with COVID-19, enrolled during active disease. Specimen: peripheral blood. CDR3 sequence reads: CASSYAGGDTEAFF. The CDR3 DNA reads TGTGCCAGCAGTTATGCGGGTGGGGACACTGAAGCTTTCTTT.